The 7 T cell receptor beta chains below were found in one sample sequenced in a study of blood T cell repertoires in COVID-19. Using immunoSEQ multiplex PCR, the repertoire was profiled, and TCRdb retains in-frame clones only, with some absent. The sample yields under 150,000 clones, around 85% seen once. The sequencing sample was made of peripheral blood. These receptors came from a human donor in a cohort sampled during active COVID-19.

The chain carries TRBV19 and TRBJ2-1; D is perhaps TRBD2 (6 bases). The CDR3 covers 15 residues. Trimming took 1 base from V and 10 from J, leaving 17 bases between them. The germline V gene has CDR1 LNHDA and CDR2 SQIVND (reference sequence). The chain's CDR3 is CASSIAVAGAGEQFF. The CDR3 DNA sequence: TGTGCCAGTAGTATAGCTGTCGCGGGCGCGGGAGAGCAGTTCTTC.

CDR3 protein: CASSLAPRTGANEQFF. The CDR3 nucleotides read TGCGCCAGCAGCTTGGCGCCAAGGACAGGGGCTAATGAGCAGTTCTTC. V usage is TRBV5-1 and J usage is TRBJ2-1; 9 nucleotides line up with TRBD1. The V gene's germline CDR1 is SGHRS and CDR2 YFSETQ. Unmatched junction bases numbered 8, after V lost 0 bases and J lost 7 bases. This CDR3 comprises 16 residues.

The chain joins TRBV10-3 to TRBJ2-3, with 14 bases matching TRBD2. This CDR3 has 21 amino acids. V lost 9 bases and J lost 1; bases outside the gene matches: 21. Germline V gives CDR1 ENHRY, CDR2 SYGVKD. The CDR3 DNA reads TGTGCCATAAGCAAAGTCGGACTAGCGGGGGGACCAGGTTTGGGCACAGATACGCAGTATTTT. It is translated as CAISKVGLAGGPGLGTDTQYF.

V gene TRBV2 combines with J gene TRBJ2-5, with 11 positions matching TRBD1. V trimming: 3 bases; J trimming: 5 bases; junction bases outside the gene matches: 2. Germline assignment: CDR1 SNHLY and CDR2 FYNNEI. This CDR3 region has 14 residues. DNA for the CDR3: TGTGCCAGCAGTGAGTGGACAGGGGGCGAGACCCAGTACTTC. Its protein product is CASSEWTGGETQYF.

The CDR3, as DNA: TGTGCCAGCAGCCCTAGGACAGTTCAAGCTTTCTTT. Encoded protein: CASSPRTVQAFF. The chain joins TRBV6-6 to TRBJ1-1; maybe TRBD1 (6 bases). From germline, CDR1 is MNHNY and CDR2 SVGAGI (reference sequence). The CDR3 length is 12 residues. Trimming took 6 bases from V and 9 from J, leaving 14 bases between them.

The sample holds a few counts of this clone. CDR3 sequence: CASGFTESPLHF. In DNA form, the CDR3 reads TGTGCTAGTGGTTTTACAGAGTCACCCCTCCACTTT. The chain combines TRBV12-5 with TRBJ1-6; D gene unclear. In germline, CDR1 is LGHNT, CDR2 FRNRAP. The CDR3 covers 12 residues. V gave up 3 bases and J gave up 10 bases, with 7 bases separating them.

The CDR3 nucleotides read TGTGCCAGCTCACCTTTGGACAGGAGCTCCTACGAGCAGTACTTC. Translated: CASSPLDRSSYEQYF. The V gene is TRBV18, the J gene TRBJ2-7, with TRBD1 matching over 7 bases. The CDR3 is 15 amino acids. V was pared by 3 bases and J by 0 bases, with 5 bases of the junction left unmatched. Germline CDR1 KGHSH, CDR2 LQKENI. The whole variable domain, remainder taken from reference TRBV18 and TRBJ2-7, is NAGVMQNPRHLVRRRGQEARLRCSPMKGHSHVYWYRQLPEEGLKFMVYLQKENIIDESGMPKERFSAEFPKEGPSILRIQQVVRGDSAAYFCASSPLDRSSYEQYFGPGTRLTVT.